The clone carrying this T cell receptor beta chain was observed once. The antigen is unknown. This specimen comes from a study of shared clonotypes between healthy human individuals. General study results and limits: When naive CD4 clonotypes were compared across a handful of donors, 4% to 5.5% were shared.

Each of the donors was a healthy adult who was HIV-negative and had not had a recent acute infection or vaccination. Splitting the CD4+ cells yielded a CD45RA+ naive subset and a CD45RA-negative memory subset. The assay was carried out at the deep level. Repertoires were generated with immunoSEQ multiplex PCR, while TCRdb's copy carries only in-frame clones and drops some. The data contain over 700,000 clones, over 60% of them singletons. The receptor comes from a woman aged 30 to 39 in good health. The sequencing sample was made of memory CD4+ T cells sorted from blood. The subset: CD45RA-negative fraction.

The CDR3, as DNA: TGCGCCAGCAGCTTGGTAGGGCTAGCGGGAGAGGGGATCACAGATACGCAGTATTTT. It specifies CASSLVGLAGEGITDTQYF. The rearrangement joins TRBV5-1 to TRBJ2-3, with TRBD2 matching over 10 bases. V trimming: 0 bases; J trimming: 2 bases; junction bases outside the gene matches: 12. The germline V gene has CDR1 SGHRS and CDR2 YFSETQ. The CDR3 loop spans 19 amino acids. Complete variable domain (other parts from reference TRBV5-1 and TRBJ2-3): KAGVTQTPRYLIKTRGQQVTLSCSPISGHRSVSWYQQTPGQGLQFLFEYFSETQRNKGNFPGRFSGRQFSNSRSEMNVSTLELGDSALYLCASSLVGLAGEGITDTQYFGPGTRLTVL.